These 6 T cell receptor beta chains originate from one sample sequenced in a study of CD8 T cells in Susac syndrome. The RNA, about 0.45 to 1 ug, was put through reverse transcription using random hexamers. TCRdb processed the immunoSEQ multiplex PCR reads anew with MiXCR; each CDR3 protein has one entry. The top ten clones hold over 0.4% of a sample with roughly 100,000 distinct CDR3 sequences, 94% of them seen once. The sequenced sample was CD8+ T cells from PBMCs. These receptors were obtained from a human donor with Susac syndrome.

J is TRBJ2-5 and V is TRBV6-6; D possibly corresponds to TRBD1 (6 bases). The CDR3 runs to 15 residues. Trimming stripped 2 bases from V and 8 bases from J, with 18 bases between. Germline-derived CDR1 and CDR2 are MNHNY and SVGAGI (reference sequence). The CDR3 DNA follows: TGTGCCAGCAGTTACACAGGGACGCCGGTCGGAACCCAGTACTTC. Protein: CASSYTGTPVGTQYF.

Turning to this clonotype: One end of the junction varies from germline; a read error may be responsible. This rearrangement joins TRBV27 to TRBJ1-5; D possibly corresponds to TRBD1 (5 bases). The CDR3 runs 16 residues. Germline V gene lookup returns CDR1 MNHEY and CDR2 SMNVEV (reference sequence). CDR3 sequence: CASSVSRDGSSQPQHF. The DNA for the CDR3 is TGTGCCAGCAGTGTCTCCCGGGACGGCAGCAGTCAGCCCCAGCATTTT.

V is TRBV7-6 and J is TRBJ2-7, with D hard to call. Germline CDR1 is SGHVS and CDR2 is FNYEAQ. Between the trimmed V and J ends, which lost 3 bases and 4 bases, there was a span of 13 bases. The CDR3 has 14 amino acids. CDR3: CASSLGLDQYEQYF. The CDR3 nucleotides are TGTGCCAGCAGCTTGGGCCTAGATCAGTACGAGCAGTACTTC.

The CDR3 protein is CASSVGKWGSTDTQYF. CDR3 coding DNA: TGTGCCAGCAGCGTAGGAAAGTGGGGTAGCACAGATACGCAGTATTTT. The chain uses TRBV9 and TRBJ2-3, with D uncertain. Germline V gene data show CDR1 as SGDLS and CDR2 as YYNGEE. V gave up 0 bases and J gave up 0 bases, with 11 bases separating them. This CDR3 has 16 residues.

The chain combines TRBV7-8 with TRBJ2-7; 7 bases align to TRBD2. This CDR3 contains 14 residues. Germline CDR1 reads SGHVS; CDR2 reads FQNEAQ. Germline trimming cut 8 bases from V and 0 bases from J; bases unmatched to any gene: 7. The CDR3 loop reads CASESSGASYEQYF. The CDR3 region has the DNA TGTGCCAGCGAGTCCAGCGGGGCCTCCTACGAGCAGTACTTC.

This chain connects TRBV11-2 to TRBJ2-7; D not certain. The CDR3 totals 11 residues. The ends were cut back, 6 bases at V and 3 bases at J, with 6 bases in the middle. CDR1 is SGHAT and CDR2 is FQNNGV in the germline V gene. This CDR3 reads CASRSNYEQYF. The CDR3 DNA follows: TGTGCCAGCAGATCCAACTACGAGCAGTACTTC.